The clone carrying this T cell receptor beta chain came up a few times. Its antigen is unknown. This entry belongs to a study of cytomegalovirus exposure and HLA in healthy donors. V lost 5 bases, J lost 0 bases, and 12 bases lay in between. The CDR3 totals 14 residues. The V gene's germline CDR1 is SGHRS and CDR2 YFSETQ. 13 Jbeta primers and 60 Vbeta primers were used for the PCR. The table came from immunoSEQ multiplex PCR; TCRdb's copy has only in-frame clones and leaves some out. The sample contains about 150,000 clones, 77% of which appear only once. Overall study findings and caveats: Analysis performed later found under 20,000 TCR beta sequences associated with HLA alleles at 0.05 false discovery rate. TCR beta V- and J-gene trimming was later associated with a missense DCLRE1C variant. High specificity and sensitivity for cytomegalovirus status were reported for the classifier. In all likelihood, a cluster of highly shared sequence variants was a sequencing artifact.

The chain joins TRBV5-1 to TRBJ2-7; no definite D call. This sequence originates from a woman in her thirties in good health and CMV-seropositive. The sequenced sample was PBMCs. The CDR3: CASRSPKSSYEQYF. Written as DNA, the CDR3 is TGCGCCAGCAGGAGCCCGAAATCCTCCTACGAGCAGTACTTC. Drawing the rest from reference TRBV5-1 and TRBJ2-7, the complete variable domain is KAGVTQTPRYLIKTRGQQVTLSCSPISGHRSVSWYQQTPGQGLQFLFEYFSETQRNKGNFPGRFSGRQFSNSRSEMNVSTLELGDSALYLCASRSPKSSYEQYFGPGTRLTVT.